This record looks at one TCR beta chain sequence and its context. Its target is unknown. The PCR made use of 60 Vbeta and 13 Jbeta primers. The repertoire was sequenced with immunoSEQ multiplex PCR; TCRdb's copy has only in-frame clones and lacks some. The sample lists about 160,000 clones; 80% were seen once. This entry belongs to a study of cytomegalovirus exposure and HLA in healthy donors. Study-wide findings and caveats: Likely technical artifact: a cluster of highly shared sequence variants. Later work found that TCR association rates differed between HLA loci; DRB1 had the most and HLA-C the fewest. A later analysis associated 15,000 or so TCR beta sequences with HLA alleles at a 0.05 false discovery rate.

The CDR3 sequence is 13 residues long. The germline V and J ends were trimmed by 3 bases and 8 bases, with 10 bases remaining between them. In germline, CDR1 is SEHNR, CDR2 FQNEAQ (reference sequence). The clonotype originates from a man in his late teens or twenties in good health and CMV-seropositive. The chain recombines TRBV7-9 with TRBJ1-4; D remains unclear. The sample was PBMCs. The CDR3 region is CASSLLSEEKLFF. CDR3 sequence (DNA): TGTGCCAGCAGCTTGCTCTCTGAGGAAAAACTGTTTTTT.